This entry lists 22 T cell receptor beta chains sequenced from one sample in a study of blood T cell repertoires in COVID-19. Libraries were prepared by immunoSEQ multiplex PCR; TCRdb keeps only in-frame clonotypes and omits some of them. The top ten hold roughly 10% of the sample, which has roughly 140,000 clones, 84% seen once. The sample consisted of peripheral blood. The source of these receptors is a man between 60 and 75 years old with active or convalescent COVID-19.

The chain is built from TRBV2 and TRBJ1-4; D not certain. The CDR3 consists of 15 residues. V was pared by 7 bases and J by 0 bases, with 12 bases between. CDR1 is SNHLY and CDR2 is FYNNEI in the germline V gene. In nucleotides, the CDR3 is TGTGCCAGCACCCCCCGCACTGCAACTAATGAAAAACTGTTTTTT. Protein product: CASTPRTATNEKLFF. The variable domain in full, with the rest retrieved from reference TRBV2 and TRBJ1-4, is EPEVTQTPSHQVTQMGQEVILRCVPISNHLYFYWYRQILGQKVEFLVSFYNNEISEKSEIFDDQFSVERPDGSNFTLKIRSTKLEDSAMYFCASTPRTATNEKLFFGSGTQLSVL.

The V and J genes are TRBV6-6 and TRBJ1-2; D uncertain. The CDR3 is made up of 13 amino acids. In germline, CDR1 is MNHNY, CDR2 SVGAGI (reference sequence). The V end was cut by 0 bases, the J end by 3 bases, with 5 bases between. The CDR3 region has the DNA TGTGCCAGCAGTTACTCCGGGGACTATGGCTACACCTTC. This sequence encodes CASSYSGDYGYTF.

The J gene is TRBJ2-6, the V gene TRBV18; 8 nucleotides match TRBD1. Per the germline V gene, CDR1 is KGHSH and CDR2 is LQKENI. The CDR3 has 17 residues. J was trimmed by 1 base and V by 4 bases; bases with no gene match: 6. CDR3 nucleotides: TGTGCCAGCTCACGGGACAGGCAGACTTCTGGGGCCAACGTCCTGACTTTC. Its protein product is CASSRDRQTSGANVLTF.

Concerning this clone: At one end the junction does not follow the germline gene, possibly because of a read error. The rearrangement links TRBV15 to TRBJ2-2; TRBD2 aligns across 8 bases. Germline V CDR1 and CDR2: LNHNV, YYDKDF (reference sequence). This CDR3 has 15 amino acids. The CDR3 nucleotides are TGTGCCAGCAGCCTGGGACTAGTCGGCACCGGGGAGCTGTTTTTT. Translating gives CASSLGLVGTGELFF.

The chain joins TRBV11-3 to TRBJ1-4; D gene uncertain. The V end lost 5 bases, the J end lost 0 bases, and 10 bases lay between the germline ends. The CDR3 has 15 amino acids. Germline CDR1 reads SGHNT; CDR2 reads YENEEA. The CDR3 bases are TGTGCCAGCAGCCGCAGTCTTGCAACTAATGAAAAACTGTTTTTT. It yields the protein CASSRSLATNEKLFF.

The chain links TRBV18 to TRBJ1-4; possible D gene TRBD1, 5 bases. The CDR3 extends over 16 amino acids. From germline, CDR1 is KGHSH and CDR2 LQKENI. V lost 1 base to trimming and J lost 5 bases, with 14 bases between them. CDR3: CASSPRDARVNEKLFF. CDR3 DNA: TGTGCCAGCTCACCACGTGATGCCAGGGTGAATGAAAAACTGTTTTTT.

The gene calls are TRBV18 and TRBJ2-2; D not certain. V lost 3 bases and J 4 bases, leaving 3 bases between the germline ends. CDR3 size: 12 residues. CDR1 is KGHSH, CDR2 LQKENI, per germline. The CDR3, as DNA: TGTGCCAGCTCACCCGGCACCGGGGAGCTGTTTTTT. Its protein product is CASSPGTGELFF.

J is TRBJ2-7 and V is TRBV18; TRBD2 agrees at 15 bases. This CDR3 spans 17 amino acids. J was trimmed by 6 bases and V by 2 bases; bases with no gene match: 8. CDR1 KGHSH and CDR2 LQKENI come from the germline V gene. In DNA form, the CDR3 reads TGTGCCAGCTCACCAGAGGGACTAGCGGGAGGAGCAGGCGAGCAGTACGTC. It specifies CASSPEGLAGGAGEQYV.

The rearrangement joins TRBV10-3 to TRBJ2-4; D is unresolved. The V gene's germline CDR1 is ENHRY and CDR2 SYGVKD. V lost 5 bases, J lost 3 bases, and 11 bases lay in between. This CDR3 is 14 amino acids long. CDR3 nucleotide sequence: TGTGCCATCAGTCAAGATACTGGCAAAAACATTCAGTACTTC. Its protein is CAISQDTGKNIQYF.

The rearrangement joins TRBV5-1 to TRBJ1-6; TRBD1 aligns across 7 bases. The ends lost 5 bases at V and 7 bases at J; junction bases unmatched: 12. CDR3 length: 16 amino acids. From germline, CDR1 is SGHRS and CDR2 YFSETQ. CDR3 residues: CASSLSSGGSNSPLHF. The CDR3 DNA follows: TGCGCCAGCAGTCTGAGCTCAGGGGGATCGAATTCACCCCTCCACTTT.

This clone showed up just once. The CDR3 sequence: CASSLGGTGGHEQYF. In DNA, the CDR3 is TGCGCCAGCAGCTTGGGGGGGACAGGGGGCCACGAGCAGTACTTC. V gene TRBV5-1 combines with J gene TRBJ2-7; 12 nucleotides match TRBD1. The V segment lost 0 bases and the J segment 5 bases; nucleotides outside the gene matches: 3. The CDR3 extends over 15 amino acids. The germline V gene encodes CDR1 SGHRS and CDR2 YFSETQ.

The chain has TRBV9 and TRBJ2-2; weak D call: TRBD1 (6 bases). Trimming took off 0 bases at V and 0 bases at J, with 9 bases between the two ends. Germline CDR1 SGDLS, CDR2 YYNGEE. There are 16 residues in the CDR3. The CDR3 DNA reads as TGTGCCAGCAGCGTAGGGGGGACACCGAACACCGGGGAGCTGTTTTTT. It translates to CASSVGGTPNTGELFF.

The rearrangement joins TRBV7-8 to TRBJ1-5; TRBD1 matches at 8 bases. Germline loops: CDR1 SGHVS, CDR2 FQNEAQ. The CDR3 consists of 14 residues. Unmatched junction bases numbered 6, after V lost 5 bases and J lost 6 bases. CDR3 DNA: TGTGCCAGCAGCAGTGACAGGGGCGGTCAGCCCCAGCATTTT. This codes for CASSSDRGGQPQHF.

This clone was counted between two and nine times. This chain joins TRBV7-2 and TRBJ1-4; 7 nucleotides line up with TRBD1. Per germline, CDR1 SGHTA and CDR2 FQGNSA. After removal of 2 bases from V and 11 bases from J, the junction contained 11 bases not matched to a gene. The CDR3 runs to 15 residues. The CDR3 region is CASSLPRQGSLKLFF. DNA of the CDR3: TGTGCCAGCAGCTTACCCCGACAGGGCTCGTTGAAACTGTTTTTT.

The chain recombines TRBV18 with TRBJ1-2, with D unresolved. The V gene's germline CDR1 is KGHSH and CDR2 LQKENI. This CDR3 contains 18 residues. Deletions cut 3 bases from V and 0 bases from J, with 20 bases between. The CDR3 bases are TGTGCCAGCTCACCCGCGCGGGCAGGCCCTGGAGCTAACTATGGCTACACCTTC. This sequence encodes CASSPARAGPGANYGYTF. Complete variable domain (other parts from reference TRBV18 and TRBJ1-2): NAGVMQNPRHLVRRRGQEARLRCSPMKGHSHVYWYRQLPEEGLKFMVYLQKENIIDESGMPKERFSAEFPKEGPSILRIQQVVRGDSAAYFCASSPARAGPGANYGYTFGSGTRLTVV.

The genes are TRBV6-1 and TRBJ2-3, with 7 nucleotides matching TRBD1. Germline V gives CDR1 MNHNS, CDR2 SASEGT. The CDR3 consists of 13 residues. V was pared by 1 base and J by 11 bases, with 6 bases of the junction left unmatched. The CDR3 bases are TGTGCCAGCAGTGAAGAGGGGGCCCAAAGGCAGTATTTT. It translates to CASSEEGAQRQYF.

This clone was counted a single time. This chain connects TRBV19 to TRBJ1-3; 7 bases align to TRBD1. Looked up from germline, CDR1 is LNHDA and CDR2 is SQIVND (reference sequence). The J segment lost 0 bases and the V segment lost 8 bases, leaving 16 bases of the junction unmatched. The CDR3 sequence is 18 residues long. CDR3 sequence: CASRFRQGDLSSGNTIYF. CDR3 nucleotides: TGTGCCAGTCGATTTCGGCAGGGGGACCTGAGCTCTGGAAACACCATATATTTT.

This chain uses TRBV6-5 with TRBJ2-1; 7 nucleotides agree with TRBD1. The germline CDR1 and CDR2 sequences are MNHEY and SVGAGI. This CDR3 comprises 15 residues. Losses at the gene ends were 5 bases for V and 2 bases for J; bases not matched to a gene: 6. The CDR3 reads CASSTPGGTYNEQFF. CDR3 DNA sequence: TGTGCCAGCAGTACCCCAGGGGGAACCTACAATGAGCAGTTCTTC.

This rearrangement joins TRBV30 to TRBJ1-4; unclear D gene. Germline V CDR1 and CDR2: GTSNPN, SVGIG (reference sequence). The V and J ends lost 0 bases and 4 bases respectively, with 6 bases between them. The CDR3 is made up of 13 amino acids. The CDR3 DNA reads TGTGCCTGGAGTGTAAACAGTAATGAAAAACTGTTTTTT. Residues: CAWSVNSNEKLFF.

V gene TRBV4-1 combines with J gene TRBJ1-2, with D perhaps TRBD1 (6 bases). Germline CDR1 and CDR2: MGHRA and YSYEKL. The length of the CDR3 is 14 residues. Trimming took 0 bases from V and 6 from J, leaving 11 bases between them. The CDR3 is CASSQDRGIDGYTF. In nucleotides, the CDR3 is TGCGCCAGCAGCCAAGACAGGGGTATAGATGGCTACACCTTC.

This chain uses TRBV10-1 with TRBJ2-3, with D possibly being TRBD2 (6 bases). The CDR3 spans 16 residues. The germline V and J ends were trimmed by 0 bases and 2 bases, with 12 bases remaining between them. Per the germline V gene, CDR1 is WNHNN and CDR2 is SYGVQD (reference sequence). The CDR3 spells CASSESILRDTDTQYF. DNA for the CDR3: TGCGCCAGCAGTGAGTCGATTCTGCGGGACACAGATACGCAGTATTTT.

For the CDR3, the DNA is TGTGCCAGTAGTCGGGCGGGGAACACTGAAGCTTTCTTT. Its protein is CASSRAGNTEAFF. The chain is built from TRBV19 and TRBJ1-1; D not resolved. V dropped 5 bases and J dropped 1 base, with 8 bases sitting between them. CDR3 size: 13 residues. Germline lookup yields CDR1 LNHDA and CDR2 SQIVND (reference sequence).